This TCR beta chain was sequenced for a study of post-analysis software for immune sequencing data. The authors incorporated unique molecular identifiers into the TCR beta cDNA libraries. TCRdb independently ran MiXCR on the PCR reads; one entry per CDR3 protein. The table lists 150,000 to 200,000 distinct CDR3 sequences, around 30% of them singletons. Study-level results: Significantly lower normalized Chao1 diversity was found in patients with multiple sclerosis relative to controls. With F measure, samples from one preparation batch clustered together strongly. Roughly 5 TRBV segments occurring more often in patients than controls included TRBV5-6, TRBV5-1 and TRBV20-1.

Remarks on this clonotype: Its antigen is not known.

The germline gives CDR1 SNHLY, CDR2 FYNNEI. Unmatched junction bases numbered 4, after V lost 6 bases and J lost 3 bases. This CDR3 comprises 13 residues. The TCR sequence derives from a girl aged 10-17 years with multiple sclerosis. The rearrangement uses TRBV2 and TRBJ1-1, with 7 bases lining up with TRBD1. Sequencing was done on a sample of blood. The CDR3 DNA follows: TGTGCCAGCAGAGATACAGGGGACACTGAAGCTTTCTTT. This sequence encodes CASRDTGDTEAFF.